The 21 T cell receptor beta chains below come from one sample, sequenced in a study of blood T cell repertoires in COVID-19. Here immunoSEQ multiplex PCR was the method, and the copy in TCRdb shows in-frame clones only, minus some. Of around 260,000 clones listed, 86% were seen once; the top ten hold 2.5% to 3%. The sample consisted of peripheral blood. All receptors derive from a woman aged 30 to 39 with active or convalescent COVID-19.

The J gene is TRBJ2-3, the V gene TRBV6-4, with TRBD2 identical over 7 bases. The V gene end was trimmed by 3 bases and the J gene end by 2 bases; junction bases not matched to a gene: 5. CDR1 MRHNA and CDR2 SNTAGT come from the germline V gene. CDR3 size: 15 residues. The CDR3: CASSETGGSTDTQYF. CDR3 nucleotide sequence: TGTGCCAGCAGTGAAACGGGGGGATCCACAGATACGCAGTATTTT.

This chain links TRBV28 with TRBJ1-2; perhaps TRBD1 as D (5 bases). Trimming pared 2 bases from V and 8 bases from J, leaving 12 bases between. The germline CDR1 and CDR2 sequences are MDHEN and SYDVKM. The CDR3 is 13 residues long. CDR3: CASSLREGRGYTF. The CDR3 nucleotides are TGTGCCAGCAGTTTAAGGGAGGGGCGCGGCTACACCTTC.

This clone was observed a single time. The CDR3 nucleotides read TGTGCCAGCAGTAGGGACTACCAAGAGACCCAGTACTTC. Its protein is CASSRDYQETQYF. The rearrangement joins TRBV9 to TRBJ2-5; tentative D call: TRBD2 (6 bases). The V gene's germline CDR1 is SGDLS and CDR2 YYNGEE. With 5 bases removed from V and 0 bases from J, the gap between germline ends came to 8 bases. The CDR3 spans 13 residues.

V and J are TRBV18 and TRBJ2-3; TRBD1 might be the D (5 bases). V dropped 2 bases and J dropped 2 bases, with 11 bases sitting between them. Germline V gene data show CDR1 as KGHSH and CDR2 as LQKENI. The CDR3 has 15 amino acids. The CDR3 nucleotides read TGTGCCAGCTCACCAAATACAGGCTACACAGATACGCAGTATTTT. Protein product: CASSPNTGYTDTQYF.

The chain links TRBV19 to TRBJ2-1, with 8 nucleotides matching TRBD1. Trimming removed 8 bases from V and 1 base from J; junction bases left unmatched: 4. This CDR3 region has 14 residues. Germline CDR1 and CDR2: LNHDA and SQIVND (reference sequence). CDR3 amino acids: CASPTGESYNEQFF. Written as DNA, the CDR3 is TGTGCCAGTCCGACAGGGGAGTCCTACAATGAGCAGTTCTTC.

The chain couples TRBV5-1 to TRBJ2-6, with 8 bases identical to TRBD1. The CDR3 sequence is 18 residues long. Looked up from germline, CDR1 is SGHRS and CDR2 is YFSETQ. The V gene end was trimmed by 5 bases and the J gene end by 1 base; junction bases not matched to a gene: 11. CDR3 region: CASSSSGQASSGANVLTF. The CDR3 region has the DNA TGCGCCAGCAGTTCATCGGGACAGGCCTCTTCTGGGGCCAACGTCCTGACTTTC.

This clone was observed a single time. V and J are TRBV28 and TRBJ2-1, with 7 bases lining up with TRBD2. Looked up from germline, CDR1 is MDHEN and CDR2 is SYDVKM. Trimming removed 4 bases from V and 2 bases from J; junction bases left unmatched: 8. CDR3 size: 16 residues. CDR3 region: CASSSTTSPAYNEQFF. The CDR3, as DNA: TGTGCCAGCAGTTCAACGACTAGCCCAGCCTACAATGAGCAGTTCTTC.

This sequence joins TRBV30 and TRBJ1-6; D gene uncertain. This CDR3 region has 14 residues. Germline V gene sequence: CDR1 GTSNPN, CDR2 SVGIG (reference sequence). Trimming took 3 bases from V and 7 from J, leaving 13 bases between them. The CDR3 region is CAWSADSANSPLHF. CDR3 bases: TGTGCCTGGAGCGCGGATTCGGCAAATTCACCCCTCCACTTT.

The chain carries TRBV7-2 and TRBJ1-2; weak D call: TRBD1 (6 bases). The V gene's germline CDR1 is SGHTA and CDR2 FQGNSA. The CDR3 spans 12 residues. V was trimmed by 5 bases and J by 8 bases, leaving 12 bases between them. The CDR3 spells CASSVQGRGYTF. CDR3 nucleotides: TGTGCCAGCAGCGTACAGGGTCGCGGCTACACCTTC. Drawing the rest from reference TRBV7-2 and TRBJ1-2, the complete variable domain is GAGVSQSPSNKVTEKGKDVELRCDPISGHTALYWYRQSLGQGLEFLIYFQGNSAPDKSGLPSDRFSAERTGGSVSTLTIQRTQQEDSAVYLCASSVQGRGYTFGSGTRLTVV.

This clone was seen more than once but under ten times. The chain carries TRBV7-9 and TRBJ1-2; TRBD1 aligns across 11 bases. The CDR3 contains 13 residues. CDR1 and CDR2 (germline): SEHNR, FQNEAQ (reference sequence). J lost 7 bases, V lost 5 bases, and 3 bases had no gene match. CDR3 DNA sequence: TGTGCCAGCAGCCTGGACAGGGGGCTTGGCTACACCTTC. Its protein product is CASSLDRGLGYTF.

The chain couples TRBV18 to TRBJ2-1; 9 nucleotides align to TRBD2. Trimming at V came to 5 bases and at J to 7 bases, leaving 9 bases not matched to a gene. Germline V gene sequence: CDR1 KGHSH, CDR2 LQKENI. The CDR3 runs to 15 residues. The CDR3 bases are TGTGCCAGCTCAAGGATGGGCGGGGGGGAAAATGAGCAGTTCTTC. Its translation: CASSRMGGGENEQFF.

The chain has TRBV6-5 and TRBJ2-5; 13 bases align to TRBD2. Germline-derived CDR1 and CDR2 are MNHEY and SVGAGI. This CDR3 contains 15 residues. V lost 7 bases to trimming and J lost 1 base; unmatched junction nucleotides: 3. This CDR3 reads CASNGLAGAQETQYF. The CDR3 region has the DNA TGTGCCAGCAACGGACTAGCGGGGGCCCAAGAGACCCAGTACTTC.

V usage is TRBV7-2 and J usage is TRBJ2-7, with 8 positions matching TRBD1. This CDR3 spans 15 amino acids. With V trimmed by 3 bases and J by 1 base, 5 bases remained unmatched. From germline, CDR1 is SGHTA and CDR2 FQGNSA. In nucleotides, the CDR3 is TGTGCCAGCAGCTTGGTGACAGGGGAGTCCTACGAGCAGTACTTC. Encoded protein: CASSLVTGESYEQYF. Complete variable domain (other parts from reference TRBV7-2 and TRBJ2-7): GAGVSQSPSNKVTEKGKDVELRCDPISGHTALYWYRQSLGQGLEFLIYFQGNSAPDKSGLPSDRFSAERTGGSVSTLTIQRTQQEDSAVYLCASSLVTGESYEQYFGPGTRLTVT.

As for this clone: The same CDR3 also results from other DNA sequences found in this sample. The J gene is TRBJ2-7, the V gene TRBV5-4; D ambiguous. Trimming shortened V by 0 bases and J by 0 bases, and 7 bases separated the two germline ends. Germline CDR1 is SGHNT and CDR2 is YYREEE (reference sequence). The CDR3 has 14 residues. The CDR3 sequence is CASSLDRTSYEQYF. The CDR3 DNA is TGTGCCAGCAGCTTGGATAGAACCTCCTACGAGCAGTACTTC.

The DNA for the CDR3 is TGTGCCAGCAGCAATGGACAGGGTGATTGGGATACGCAGTATTTT. It is translated as CASSNGQGDWDTQYF. V usage is TRBV7-9 and J usage is TRBJ2-3; TRBD1 matches 8 bases. Germline V CDR1 and CDR2: SEHNR, FQNEAQ (reference sequence). The junction had 10 bases not matched to a gene; V was cut back by 5 bases and J by 6 bases. This CDR3 has 15 amino acids.

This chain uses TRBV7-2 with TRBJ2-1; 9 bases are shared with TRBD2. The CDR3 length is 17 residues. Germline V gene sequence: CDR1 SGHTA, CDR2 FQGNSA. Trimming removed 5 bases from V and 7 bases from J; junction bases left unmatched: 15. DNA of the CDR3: TGTGCCAGCAGCAGATCGGTGGGAGCGGGGGGCCAAAATGAGCAGTTCTTC. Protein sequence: CASSRSVGAGGQNEQFF.

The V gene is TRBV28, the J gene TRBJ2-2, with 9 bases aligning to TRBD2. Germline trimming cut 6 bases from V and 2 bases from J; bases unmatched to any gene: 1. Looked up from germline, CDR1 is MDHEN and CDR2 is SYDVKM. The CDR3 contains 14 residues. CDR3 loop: CASRAGGNTGELFF. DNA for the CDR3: TGTGCCAGCAGAGCGGGGGGAAACACCGGGGAGCTGTTTTTT.

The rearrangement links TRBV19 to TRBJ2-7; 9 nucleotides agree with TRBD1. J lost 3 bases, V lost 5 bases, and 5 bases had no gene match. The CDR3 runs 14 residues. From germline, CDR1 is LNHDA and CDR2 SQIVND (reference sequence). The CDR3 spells CASSAGQGFYEQYF. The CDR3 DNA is TGTGCCAGTAGTGCTGGACAGGGGTTCTACGAGCAGTACTTC.

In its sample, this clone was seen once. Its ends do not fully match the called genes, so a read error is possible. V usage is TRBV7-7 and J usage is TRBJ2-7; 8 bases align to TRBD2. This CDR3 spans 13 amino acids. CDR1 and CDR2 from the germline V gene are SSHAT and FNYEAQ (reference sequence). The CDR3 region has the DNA TGTGCTAGCAGCTTAGACGGCGGGAGGGAGCAGTACTTC. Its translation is CASSLDGGREQYF.

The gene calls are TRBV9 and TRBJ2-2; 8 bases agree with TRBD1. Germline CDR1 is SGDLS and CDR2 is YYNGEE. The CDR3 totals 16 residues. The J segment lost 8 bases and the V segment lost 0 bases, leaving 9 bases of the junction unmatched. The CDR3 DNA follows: TGTGCCAGCAGCGTAGCTCCAGGGGGCGCATCTGGGGAGCTGTTTTTT. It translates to CASSVAPGGASGELFF.

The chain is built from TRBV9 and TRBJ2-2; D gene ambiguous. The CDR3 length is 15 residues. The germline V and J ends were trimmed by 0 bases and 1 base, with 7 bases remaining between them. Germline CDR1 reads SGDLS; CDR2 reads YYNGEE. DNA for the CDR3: TGTGCCAGCAGCGTAGGGGCCCTGAACACCGGGGAGCTGTTTTTT. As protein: CASSVGALNTGELFF.